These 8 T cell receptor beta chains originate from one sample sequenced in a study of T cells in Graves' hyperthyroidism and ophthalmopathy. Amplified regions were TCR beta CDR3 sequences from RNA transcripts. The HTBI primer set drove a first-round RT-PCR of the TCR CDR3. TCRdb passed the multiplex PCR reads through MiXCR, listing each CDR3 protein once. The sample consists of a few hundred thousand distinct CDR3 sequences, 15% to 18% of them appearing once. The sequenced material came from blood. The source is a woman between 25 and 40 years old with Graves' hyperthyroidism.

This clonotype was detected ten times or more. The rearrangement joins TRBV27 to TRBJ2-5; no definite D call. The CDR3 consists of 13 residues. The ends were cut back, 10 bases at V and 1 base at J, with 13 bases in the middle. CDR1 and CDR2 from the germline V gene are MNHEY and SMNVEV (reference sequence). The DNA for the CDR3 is TGTGCCACCTCGTCTTGGGCCCAAGAGACCCAGTACTTC. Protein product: CATSSWAQETQYF.

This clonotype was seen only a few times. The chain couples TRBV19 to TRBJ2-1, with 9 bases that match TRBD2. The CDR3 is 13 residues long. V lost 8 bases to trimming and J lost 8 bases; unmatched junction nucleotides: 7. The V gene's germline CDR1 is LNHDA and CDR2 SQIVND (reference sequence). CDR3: CASVAGVGHEQFF. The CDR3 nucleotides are TGTGCCAGTGTAGCGGGAGTCGGGCATGAGCAGTTCTTC.

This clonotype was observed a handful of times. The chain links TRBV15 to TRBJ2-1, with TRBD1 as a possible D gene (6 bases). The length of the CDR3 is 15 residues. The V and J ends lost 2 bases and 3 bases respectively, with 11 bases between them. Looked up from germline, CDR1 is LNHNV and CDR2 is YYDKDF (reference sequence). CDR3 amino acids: CATSRKGTNYNEQFF. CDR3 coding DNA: TGTGCCACCAGCAGAAAAGGGACAAACTACAATGAGCAGTTCTTC.

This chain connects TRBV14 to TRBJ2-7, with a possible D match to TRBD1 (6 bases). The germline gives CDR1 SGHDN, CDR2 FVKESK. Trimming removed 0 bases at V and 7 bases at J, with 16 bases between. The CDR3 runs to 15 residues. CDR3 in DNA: TGTGCCAGCAGCCAAGAGGGACAACAAAGGGAGGAGCAGTACTTC. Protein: CASSQEGQQREEQYF.

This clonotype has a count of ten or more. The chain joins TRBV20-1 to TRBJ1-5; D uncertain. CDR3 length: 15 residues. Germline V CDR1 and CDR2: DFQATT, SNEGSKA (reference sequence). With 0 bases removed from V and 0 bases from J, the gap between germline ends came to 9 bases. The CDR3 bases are TGCAGTGCTAGAGATTCAGAGATTAGCAATCAGCCCCAGCATTTT. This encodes CSARDSEISNQPQHF.

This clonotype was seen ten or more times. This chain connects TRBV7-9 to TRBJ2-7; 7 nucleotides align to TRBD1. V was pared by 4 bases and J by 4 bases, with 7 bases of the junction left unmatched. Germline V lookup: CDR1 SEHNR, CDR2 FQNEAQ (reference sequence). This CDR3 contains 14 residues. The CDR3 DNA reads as TGTGCCAGCAGCTACGCCGGGACAGAGTACGAGCAGTACTTC. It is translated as CASSYAGTEYEQYF. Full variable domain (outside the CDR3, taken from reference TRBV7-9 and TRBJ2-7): DTGVSQNPRHKITKRGQNVTFRCDPISEHNRLYWYRQTLGQGPEFLTYFQNEAQLEKSRLLSDRFSAERPKGSFSTLEIQRTEQGDSAMYLCASSYAGTEYEQYFGPGTRLTVT.

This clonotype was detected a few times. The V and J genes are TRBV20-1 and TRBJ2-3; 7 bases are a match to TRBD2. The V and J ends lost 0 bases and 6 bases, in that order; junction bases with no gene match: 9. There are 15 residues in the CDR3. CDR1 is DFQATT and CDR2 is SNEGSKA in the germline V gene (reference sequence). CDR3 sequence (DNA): TGCAGTGCTAGAGATATGTGGGAAGCGGGGGATACGCAGTATTTT. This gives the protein CSARDMWEAGDTQYF.

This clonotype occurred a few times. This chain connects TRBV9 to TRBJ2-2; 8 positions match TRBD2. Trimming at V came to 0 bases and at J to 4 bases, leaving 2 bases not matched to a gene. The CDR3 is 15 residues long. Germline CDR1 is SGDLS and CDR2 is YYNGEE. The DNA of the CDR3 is TGTGCCAGCAGCGTAGCCGGGAGGGTCACCGGGGAGCTGTTTTTT. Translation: CASSVAGRVTGELFF.